A selection of T cell receptor beta chains follows, all from one sample in a study of identical twins. TCRdb re-called the 5' RACE reads through MiXCR, storing one row per CDR3 protein. The data hold about 240,000 distinct CDR3 sequences, with about 11% observed a single time. The sequenced material came from memory T cells sorted from blood. These receptors were obtained from a man aged 45 to 65 in good health. The CDR3 runs from the conserved cysteine through the conserved F or W. Fields, in order: D gene, clone size, J gene, V gene, CDR3 protein, CDR3 DNA. D genes are given only for firm matches. The size of a clone is reported for some rows only, either as once, few or many, or as a class for expanded clones.

TRBD1 many TRBJ1-2 TRBV29-1 CSVVLTGFDYGYTF TGCAGCGTTGTGTTGACAGGGTTTGACTATGGCTACACCTTC
. . TRBJ2-5 TRBV25-1 CASSAMGGQETQYF TGTGCCAGCAGCGCCATGGGCGGTCAAGAGACCCAGTACTTC
TRBD2 . TRBJ2-2 TRBV7-9 CASSPHSGADGELFF TGTGCCAGCAGCCCCCATAGCGGGGCGGACGGGGAGCTGTTTTTT
. many TRBJ1-3 TRBV28 CASSLFEVQGITGNTIYF TGTGCCAGCAGTTTATTTGAGGTCCAGGGTATTACGGGAAACACCATATATTTT
. few TRBJ2-2 TRBV12-3/TRBV12-4 CASSPSLRARTGELFF TGTGCCAGCAGTCCATCCCTGAGGGCGCGCACCGGGGAGCTGTTTTTT
. . TRBJ1-2 TRBV20-1 CSARVYRVSGYTF TGCAGTGCTAGAGTCTACAGGGTATCTGGCTACACCTTC
. . TRBJ2-5 TRBV18 CASSRSQRYKGLEETQYF TGTGCCAGCTCACGTTCCCAGAGGTACAAGGGGCTCGAGGAGACCCAGTACTTC
TRBD1 few TRBJ1-6 TRBV25-1 CASSPPTRTGPLHF TGTGCCAGCAGCCCTCCAACCCGGACAGGCCCCCTCCACTTT
. many TRBJ2-2 TRBV3-1 CASSQELTGELFF TGTGCCAGCAGCCAAGAATTGACCGGGGAGCTGTTTTTT
. many TRBJ2-3 TRBV20-1 CSARKGYRGSTDTQYF TGCAGTGCTAGAAAAGGGTACCGTGGGAGCACAGATACGCAGTATTTT
. many TRBJ2-3 TRBV9 CASSEAVRDTQYF TGTGCCAGCAGCGAGGCGGTTCGGGATACGCAGTATTTT
. few TRBJ1-3 TRBV7-9 CASSSGTNTIYF TGTGCCAGCAGCTCCGGGACGAACACCATATATTTT
TRBD1 . TRBJ1-1 TRBV10-3 CAISGTGTTEAFF TGTGCCATCAGTGGGACAGGGACCACTGAAGCTTTCTTT
TRBD1 . TRBJ2-7 TRBV6-2/TRBV6-3 CASRGTVSRYEQYF TGTGCCAGCAGGGGGACAGTCTCCCGCTACGAGCAGTACTTC
. many TRBJ2-3 TRBV5-6 CASSRRSDSLSTDTQYF TGTGCCAGCAGCCGACGGTCCGACTCCCTTAGCACAGATACGCAGTATTTT
. many TRBJ1-3 TRBV7-2 CASSGVSGNTIYF TGTGCCAGCAGCGGAGTCTCTGGAAACACCATATATTTT
. many TRBJ1-3 TRBV5-1 CASSAGQHSGNTIYF TGCGCCAGCAGCGCGGGACAACACTCTGGAAACACCATATATTTT
. many TRBJ1-6 TRBV12-3/TRBV12-4 CASSTAGGLGSPLHF TGTGCCAGCAGCACCGCCGGGGGGCTTGGTTCACCCCTCCACTTT
TRBD1 . TRBJ1-5 TRBV19 CASSIDPGGRYQPQHF TGTGCCAGTAGTATAGACCCAGGGGGCAGGTATCAGCCCCAGCATTTT
TRBD2 many TRBJ2-3 TRBV20-1 CSASGTTSNTDTQYF TGCAGTGCTAGTGGGACTACCAGTAACACAGATACGCAGTATTTT
. many TRBJ1-1 TRBV12-3/TRBV12-4 CASSIQGRDTEAFF TGTGCCAGCAGTATCCAGGGGCGGGACACTGAAGCTTTCTTT
TRBD2 . TRBJ2-7 TRBV3-1 CASSQEGGSISYEQYF TGTGCCAGCAGCCAAGAGGGCGGGAGCATCTCCTACGAGCAGTACTTC
. few TRBJ1-6 TRBV28 CASSPYMVAGSPLHF TGTGCCAGCAGTCCATACATGGTTGCAGGGTCACCCCTCCACTTT
. . TRBJ2-2 TRBV29-1 CSVVSYTGELFF TGCAGCGTTGTCAGTTACACCGGGGAGCTGTTTTTT
TRBD1 few TRBJ1-3 TRBV10-3 CAIRRTGTGVANTIYF TGTGCCATCAGACGGACCGGGACAGGGGTGGCAAACACCATATATTTT
TRBD1 many TRBJ2-4 TRBV28 CASRKQGRDIQYF TGTGCCAGCAGGAAACAGGGGAGAGACATTCAGTACTTC
. few TRBJ2-7 TRBV7-2 CASSSQLGEQYF TGTGCCAGCAGCTCCCAACTAGGCGAGCAGTACTTC
. . TRBJ2-7 TRBV4-1 CASSQEGPGDYEQYF TGCGCCAGCAGCCAAGAAGGCCCCGGCGATTACGAGCAGTACTTC
. many TRBJ1-5 TRBV10-3 CAISSGYDQPQHF TGTGCCATCAGTTCAGGGTACGATCAGCCCCAGCATTTT
. . TRBJ1-2 TRBV7-8 CASSLVGQSTDGYTF TGTGCCAGCAGCTTAGTAGGACAAAGTACAGATGGCTACACCTTC
TRBD2 few TRBJ2-2 TRBV7-2 CASSLGGLAGVTGELFF TGTGCCAGCAGCTTAGGCGGACTAGCGGGAGTCACCGGGGAGCTGTTTTTT
. . TRBJ2-5 TRBV21-1 CASSKRSFRAFQETQYF TGTGCCAGCAGCAAACGGTCGTTCAGGGCCTTCCAAGAGACCCAGTACTTC
TRBD2 few TRBJ2-5 TRBV5-4 CASSLEREVQETQYF TGTGCCAGCAGCTTGGAGCGGGAGGTCCAAGAGACCCAGTACTTC
TRBD1 many TRBJ2-2 TRBV3-1 CASSQQTGFTGELFF TGTGCCAGCAGCCAACAGACAGGGTTCACCGGGGAGCTGTTTTTT
. . TRBJ1-6 TRBV5-1 CASSPSEGSPLHF TGCGCCAGCAGCCCAAGCGAGGGCTCACCCCTCCACTTT
TRBD2 many TRBJ2-5 TRBV11-2 CASSSTGTSGAQETQYF TGTGCCAGCAGCTCAACCGGGACTAGCGGGGCACAAGAGACCCAGTACTTC
. many TRBJ2-3 TRBV28 CASSSASDTQYF TGTGCCAGCAGTTCCGCATCAGATACGCAGTATTTT
. few TRBJ2-5 TRBV18 CASSPYDQETQYF TGTGCCAGCTCACCTTATGACCAAGAGACCCAGTACTTC
. many TRBJ2-5 TRBV29-1 CSVEDLDSRGETQYF TGCAGCGTTGAAGATCTTGACTCAAGGGGGGAGACCCAGTACTTC
. . TRBJ2-7 TRBV12-3/TRBV12-4 CASSLYGLASSYEQYF TGTGCCAGCAGTTTGTACGGATTAGCCAGCTCCTACGAGCAGTACTTC
. many TRBJ2-4 TRBV3-1 CASSLKGSKNIQYF TGTGCCAGCAGCCTAAAGGGGTCCAAAAACATTCAGTACTTC